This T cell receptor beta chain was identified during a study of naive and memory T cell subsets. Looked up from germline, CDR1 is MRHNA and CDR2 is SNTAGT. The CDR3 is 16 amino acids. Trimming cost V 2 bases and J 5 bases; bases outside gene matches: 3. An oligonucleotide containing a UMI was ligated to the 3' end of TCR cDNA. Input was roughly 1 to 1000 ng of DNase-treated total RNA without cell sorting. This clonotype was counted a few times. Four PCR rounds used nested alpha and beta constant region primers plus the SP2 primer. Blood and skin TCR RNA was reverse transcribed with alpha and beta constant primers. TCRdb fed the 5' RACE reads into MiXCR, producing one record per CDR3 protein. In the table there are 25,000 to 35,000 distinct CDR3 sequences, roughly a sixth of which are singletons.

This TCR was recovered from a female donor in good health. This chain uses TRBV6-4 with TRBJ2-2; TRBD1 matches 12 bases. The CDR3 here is CASSDPGQGATGELFF. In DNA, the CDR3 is TGTGCCAGCAGTGACCCGGGACAGGGGGCTACCGGGGAGCTGTTTTTT.